The 17 T cell receptor beta chains presented below share a single source sample, sequenced in a study of cytotoxic CD8 clonotypes in ibrutinib-treated CLL. Clones were read by immunoSEQ multiplex PCR, and TCRdb kept only the in-frame ones, dropping some. The data contain fewer than 55,000 clones, around 60% of them seen just once; the ten biggest clones take up about 29%. This specimen was PBMCs, taken after 24 months of ibrutinib treatment. The receptor set was obtained from a human donor with chronic lymphocytic leukemia.

This clone was counted a few times. This chain uses TRBV2 with TRBJ2-2; D is ambiguous. Germline CDR1 SNHLY, CDR2 FYNNEI. The CDR3 length is 13 residues. Trimming took off 4 bases at V and 3 bases at J, with 6 bases between the two ends. CDR3 sequence: CASSGLDTGELFF. CDR3 DNA sequence: TGTGCCAGCAGTGGCCTCGACACCGGGGAGCTGTTTTTT.

This sequence joins TRBV5-3 and TRBJ1-2; TRBD1 matches at 8 bases. TRBV5-3 has ORF status, its function being uncertain. CDR3 size: 13 residues. After removal of 4 bases from V and 4 bases from J, the junction contained 3 bases not matched to a gene. The CDR3 nucleotides are TGTGCCAGAAGCGCGGACAGGGCCTATGGCTACACCTTC. Amino acid sequence: CARSADRAYGYTF.

The chain links TRBV6-1 to TRBJ2-5; D is undetermined. V shed 1 base and J shed 2 bases, with 5 bases lying between them. This CDR3 has 13 amino acids. Germline CDR1 reads MNHNS; CDR2 reads SASEGT. CDR3 amino acids: CASSEGYQETQYF. The CDR3 DNA follows: TGTGCCAGCAGTGAAGGTTATCAAGAGACCCAGTACTTC.

This clone was seen a few times. This chain connects TRBV7-9 to TRBJ2-3; the D gene is possibly TRBD2 (6 bases). The CDR3 loop spans 13 amino acids. V was clipped by 5 bases and J by 2 bases, with 8 bases between them. Germline assignment: CDR1 SEHNR and CDR2 FQNEAQ (reference sequence). The CDR3 coding sequence is TGTGCCAGCAGCGGGGACTCCACAGATACGCAGTATTTT. This codes for CASSGDSTDTQYF. Full variable domain (remainder filled in from reference TRBV7-9 and TRBJ2-3): DTGVSQNPRHKITKRGQNVTFRCDPISEHNRLYWYRQTLGQGPEFLTYFQNEAQLEKSRLLSDRFSAERPKGSFSTLEIQRTEQGDSAMYLCASSGDSTDTQYFGPGTRLTVL.

The chain links TRBV4-1 to TRBJ1-6, with D possibly matching TRBD1 (5 bases). Germline V CDR1 and CDR2: MGHRA, YSYEKL. This CDR3 has 16 residues. V lost 0 bases, J lost 5 bases, and 11 bases lay in between. CDR3 nucleotide sequence: TGCGCCAGCAGCCAAGAAGGCCAACAGGATAATTCACCCCTCCACTTT. Protein: CASSQEGQQDNSPLHF.

The chain carries TRBV5-4 and TRBJ1-1; tentatively, D is TRBD1 (6 bases). V was trimmed by 0 bases and J by 0 bases, leaving 6 bases between them. CDR3 size: 14 residues. Germline CDR1 reads SGHNT; CDR2 reads YYREEE (reference sequence). CDR3 sequence (DNA): TGTGCCAGCAGCTTGGGGACAGTGAACACTGAAGCTTTCTTT. It specifies CASSLGTVNTEAFF.

The chain combines TRBV2 with TRBJ1-5; D gene uncertain. Trimming stripped 4 bases from V and 5 bases from J, with 12 bases between. Germline-derived CDR1 and CDR2 are SNHLY and FYNNEI. The CDR3 is 14 amino acids. DNA of the CDR3: TGTGCCAGCAGTGGAGACGGAACCCATCAGCCCCAGCATTTT. This sequence encodes CASSGDGTHQPQHF.

The chain links TRBV4-2 to TRBJ2-7; the D gene is possibly TRBD1 (5 bases). Looked up from germline, CDR1 is LGHNA and CDR2 is YNFKEQ. This CDR3 region has 14 residues. Trimming took off 0 bases at V and 3 bases at J, with 9 bases between the two ends. CDR3 in amino acids: CASSQDVTDYEQYF. CDR3 bases: TGTGCCAGCAGCCAAGATGTGACAGACTACGAGCAGTACTTC.

The CDR3 protein is CATSRDLRGAQPQHF. CDR3 sequence (DNA): TGTGCCACCAGCAGAGATCTGAGGGGGGCTCAGCCCCAGCATTTT. The chain joins TRBV15 to TRBJ1-5; tentatively, D is TRBD1 (6 bases). The CDR3 consists of 15 residues. Trimming left V 0 bases short and J 6 bases short, with 12 bases between. In germline, CDR1 is LNHNV, CDR2 YYDKDF (reference sequence).

This clone has only a few counts. V gene TRBV6-1 combines with J gene TRBJ2-7; D gene unclear. Germline assignment: CDR1 MNHNS and CDR2 SASEGT. The CDR3 sequence is 12 residues long. Trimming shortened V by 6 bases and J by 2 bases, and 8 bases separated the two germline ends. In DNA, the CDR3 is TGTGCCAGCAGGGTCAGAACCTACGAGCAGTACTTC. Protein sequence: CASRVRTYEQYF.

This chain links TRBV5-4 with TRBJ2-2; no clear D gene. Germline assignment: CDR1 SGHNT and CDR2 YYREEE (reference sequence). The V and J ends lost 7 bases and 0 bases respectively, with 4 bases between them. This CDR3 has 12 amino acids. The CDR3 nucleotides are TGTGCCAGCTCTTCGAACACCGGGGAGCTGTTTTTT. Encoded protein: CASSSNTGELFF.

This clone has only one observation. The genes are TRBV11-3 and TRBJ2-2; perhaps TRBD2 as D (6 bases). Germline values: CDR1 SGHNT, CDR2 YENEEA. CDR3 length: 16 residues. Trimming took off 4 bases at V and 5 bases at J, with 17 bases between the two ends. The chain's CDR3 is CASSSAGLSGTGELFF. The CDR3 nucleotides read TGTGCCAGCAGCTCGGCGGGACTTTCGGGGACCGGGGAGCTGTTTTTT.

The chain couples TRBV5-1 to TRBJ2-7, with 7 bases that match TRBD1. Trimming at V came to 4 bases and at J to 3 bases, leaving 10 bases not matched to a gene. The V gene's germline CDR1 is SGHRS and CDR2 YFSETQ. This CDR3 contains 15 residues. For the CDR3, the DNA is TGCGCCAGCAGCCGAGACGGACAGGCCATCTACGAGCAGTACTTC. Its protein product is CASSRDGQAIYEQYF.

This chain joins TRBV19 and TRBJ2-5; tentatively, D is TRBD1 (5 bases). Trimming removed 4 bases from V and 5 bases from J, with 14 bases in between. In germline, CDR1 is LNHDA, CDR2 SQIVND (reference sequence). The CDR3 has 14 amino acids. CDR3 DNA: TGTGCCAGTAGTAGGGGCCTAGGGTGGGAGACCCAGTACTTC. Translating it yields CASSRGLGWETQYF.

The V call is TRBV11-2, the J call TRBJ2-3; 12 bases align to TRBD2. V lost 7 bases to trimming and J lost 6 bases; unmatched junction nucleotides: 5. The CDR3 loop spans 14 amino acids. Per germline, CDR1 SGHAT and CDR2 FQNNGV. CDR3 in DNA: TGTGCCAGCATGCCTAGCGGGGGGGAGGATACGCAGTATTTT. It encodes CASMPSGGEDTQYF.

The J gene is TRBJ2-5, the V gene TRBV14; 7 nucleotides match TRBD1. With 2 bases clipped from V and 2 bases from J, the junction kept 5 bases outside the gene matches. The CDR3 runs to 15 residues. Looked up from germline, CDR1 is SGHDN and CDR2 is FVKESK. CDR3 in amino acids: CASSQHDRVQETQYF. Here the CDR3 DNA reads TGTGCCAGCAGCCAACACGACAGGGTGCAAGAGACCCAGTACTTC. The whole variable domain, remainder taken from reference TRBV14 and TRBJ2-5, is EAGVTQFPSHSVIEKGQTVTLRCDPISGHDNLYWYRRVMGKEIKFLLHFVKESKQDESGMPNNRFLAERTGGTYSTLKVQPAELEDSGVYFCASSQHDRVQETQYFGPGTRLLVL.

V and J are TRBV9 and TRBJ2-1, with D unclear. The V gene's germline CDR1 is SGDLS and CDR2 YYNGEE. The V end lost 3 bases, the J end lost 0 bases, and 4 bases lay between the germline ends. The CDR3 contains 13 residues. CDR3 sequence (DNA): TGTGCCAGCAGCGAGCTCTCCTACAATGAGCAGTTCTTC. Its protein product is CASSELSYNEQFF. The variable domain in full, with the rest retrieved from reference TRBV9 and TRBJ2-1, is DSGVTQTPKHLITATGQRVTLRCSPRSGDLSVYWYQQSLDQGLQFLIQYYNGEERAKGNILERFSAQQFPDLHSELNLSSLELGDSALYFCASSELSYNEQFFGPGTRLTVL.